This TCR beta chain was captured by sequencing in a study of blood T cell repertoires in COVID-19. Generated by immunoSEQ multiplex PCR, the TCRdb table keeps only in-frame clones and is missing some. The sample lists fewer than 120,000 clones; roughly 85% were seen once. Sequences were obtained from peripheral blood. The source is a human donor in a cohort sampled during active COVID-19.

CDR3 sequence: CASSVGPSGQETQYF. In DNA form, the CDR3 reads TGTGCCAGCAGCGTAGGTCCCAGCGGACAAGAGACCCAGTACTTC. The chain uses TRBV9 and TRBJ2-5; tentatively, D is TRBD2 (5 bases). CDR1 SGDLS and CDR2 YYNGEE come from the germline V gene. This CDR3 is built from 15 residues. The V end was cut by 0 bases, the J end by 2 bases, with 11 bases between.